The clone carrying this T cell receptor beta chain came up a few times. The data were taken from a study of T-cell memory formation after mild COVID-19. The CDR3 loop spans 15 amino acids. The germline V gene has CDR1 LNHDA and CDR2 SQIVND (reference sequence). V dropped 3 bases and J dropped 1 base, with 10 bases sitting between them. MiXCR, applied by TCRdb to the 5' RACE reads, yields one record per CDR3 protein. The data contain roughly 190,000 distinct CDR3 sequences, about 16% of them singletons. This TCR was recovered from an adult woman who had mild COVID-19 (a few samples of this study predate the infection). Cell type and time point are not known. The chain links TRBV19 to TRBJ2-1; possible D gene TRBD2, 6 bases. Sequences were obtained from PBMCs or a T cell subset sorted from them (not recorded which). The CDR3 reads CASSMRGSSYNEQFF. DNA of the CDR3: TGTGCCAGTAGTATGCGGGGATCATCCTACAATGAGCAGTTCTTC.